This T cell receptor beta chain was found in a study of early stage breast cancer tumors. At the level of the study: ER+/PR+/HER2- status applied to twelve of 16 invasive breast tumors.

J lost 3 bases, V lost 7 bases, and 6 bases had no gene match. Germline lookup yields CDR1 MDHEN and CDR2 SYDVKM. The CDR3 totals 13 residues. Each sample had two DNA replicates, 0.5 ug blood or around 1.5 ug tissue. Only in-frame clones appear in the TCRdb table, and some are missing; sequencing was by immunoSEQ multiplex PCR. The sample lists 27,000 or so clones; about four fifths were seen once. This receptor was identified in a person aged 50 to 59 with breast cancer. The specimen was blood. The chain has TRBV28 and TRBJ2-7; 7 nucleotides align to TRBD1. This CDR3 is CASTDDRVYEQYF. In DNA, the CDR3 is TGTGCCAGCACCGATGACAGGGTCTACGAGCAGTACTTC.